Listed below are T cell receptor beta chains from one sample, sequenced in a study of T cell repertoires in cytomegalovirus infection. These receptors' targets are unknown. TCRdb used MiXCR to reprocess the reads, holding one entry per CDR3 protein. The table has 450,000 to 600,000 distinct CDR3 sequences, about 39% seen once. The input for sequencing was cultured PBMCs, taken from culture after CMV antigen stimulation. The receptors were sampled from a human donor in good health (CMV status not recorded). Some clones in this sample may be carry-over from other donors' samples. Each CDR3 is given with its conserved first and last residue. Each record gives: D gene, J gene, clone size, V gene, CDR3 protein, CDR3 DNA. A D gene is named only where the DNA matches it firmly. The size of a clone is reported for some rows only, either as once, few or many, or as a class for expanded clones.

d_call: TRBD2
j_call: TRBJ2-3
clone_size: few
v_call: TRBV12-3/TRBV12-4
cdr3_aa: CASTQRDTDTQYF
cdr3_nt: TGTGCCAGCACCCAGCGGGACACAGATACGCAGTATTTT

d_call: TRBD1
j_call: TRBJ2-5
clone_size: .
v_call: TRBV5-4
cdr3_aa: CAVARGTGRQETQYF
cdr3_nt: TGTGCCGTTGCCCGGGGGACAGGGCGCCAAGAGACCCAGTACTTC

d_call: .
j_call: TRBJ2-1
clone_size: .
v_call: TRBV6-2/TRBV6-3
cdr3_aa: CASTRWVYNEQFF
cdr3_nt: TGTGCCAGCACTCGTTGGGTGTACAATGAGCAGTTCTTC

d_call: .
j_call: TRBJ2-2
clone_size: .
v_call: TRBV7-9
cdr3_aa: CASSPAVPRRNTGELFF
cdr3_nt: TGTGCCAGCAGCCCAGCAGTTCCGCGACGTAACACCGGGGAGCTGTTTTTT

d_call: .
j_call: TRBJ2-1
clone_size: .
v_call: TRBV6-2/TRBV6-3
cdr3_aa: CASSYSGGQVGNEQFF
cdr3_nt: TGTGCCAGCAGTTACTCGGGGGGGCAGGTGGGCAATGAGCAGTTCTTC

d_call: .
j_call: TRBJ1-1
clone_size: .
v_call: TRBV6-1
cdr3_aa: CASSEKQHTEAFF
cdr3_nt: TGTGCCAGCAGTGAAAAGCAGCACACTGAAGCTTTCTTT

d_call: .
j_call: TRBJ2-2
clone_size: few
v_call: TRBV7-8
cdr3_aa: CASRTSANTGELFF
cdr3_nt: TGTGCCAGCAGGACATCGGCGAACACCGGGGAGCTGTTTTTT

d_call: TRBD2
j_call: TRBJ2-5
clone_size: few
v_call: TRBV7-9
cdr3_aa: CASSPAGGRETQYF
cdr3_nt: TGTGCCAGCAGCCCCGCGGGGGGGCGAGAGACCCAGTACTTC

d_call: .
j_call: TRBJ2-7
clone_size: .
v_call: TRBV19
cdr3_aa: CASSIAASPSYEQYF
cdr3_nt: TGTGCCAGTAGTATAGCGGCAAGCCCCTCCTACGAGCAGTACTTC

d_call: TRBD2
j_call: TRBJ2-1
clone_size: .
v_call: TRBV7-6
cdr3_aa: CASRTQGREGLYEQFF
cdr3_nt: TGTGCCAGCAGGACTCAAGGGCGGGAGGGCCTGTACGAGCAGTTCTTC

d_call: .
j_call: TRBJ1-6
clone_size: .
v_call: TRBV7-6
cdr3_aa: CASSFRAAGSPLHF
cdr3_nt: TGTGCCAGCAGCTTCCGGGCAGCCGGATCACCCCTCCACTTT

d_call: .
j_call: TRBJ1-5
clone_size: few
v_call: TRBV11-3
cdr3_aa: CASSSRPPQTVSNQPQHF
cdr3_nt: TGTGCCAGCAGCTCGAGACCACCACAGACAGTTAGCAATCAGCCCCAGCATTTT

d_call: .
j_call: TRBJ2-1
clone_size: .
v_call: TRBV2
cdr3_aa: CASSSLGGFYNEQFF
cdr3_nt: TGTGCCAGCAGCTCCCTAGGCGGGTTCTACAATGAGCAGTTCTTC

d_call: .
j_call: TRBJ1-2
clone_size: many
v_call: TRBV7-2
cdr3_aa: CASSLTPEGYGYTF
cdr3_nt: TGTGCCAGCAGCTTAACCCCGGAGGGCTATGGCTACACCTTC

d_call: .
j_call: TRBJ1-1
clone_size: once
v_call: TRBV6-2/TRBV6-3
cdr3_aa: CASNPLHIAAEAFF
cdr3_nt: TGTGCCAGCAATCCCCTACATATCGCAGCTGAAGCTTTCTTT

d_call: TRBD2
j_call: TRBJ2-5
clone_size: few
v_call: TRBV2
cdr3_aa: CASSSYLADQETQYF
cdr3_nt: TGTGCCAGCAGTTCGTATCTAGCGGACCAAGAGACCCAGTACTTC

d_call: TRBD2
j_call: TRBJ2-1
clone_size: .
v_call: TRBV12-3/TRBV12-4
cdr3_aa: CASSLISRRLAGGNEQFF
cdr3_nt: TGTGCCAGCAGTTTAATTAGTCGTCGGCTAGCGGGAGGAAATGAGCAGTTCTTC

d_call: .
j_call: TRBJ1-6
clone_size: .
v_call: TRBV6-6
cdr3_aa: CASSRQNYNSPLHF
cdr3_nt: TGTGCCAGCAGTCGACAGAACTATAATTCACCCCTCCACTTT

d_call: TRBD1
j_call: TRBJ2-5
clone_size: .
v_call: TRBV7-2
cdr3_aa: CASSLDRLKETQYF
cdr3_nt: TGTGCCAGCAGCTTGGACAGGTTAAAAGAGACCCAGTACTTC

d_call: .
j_call: TRBJ2-1
clone_size: .
v_call: TRBV19
cdr3_aa: CASTLGGVHEQFF
cdr3_nt: TGTGCCAGTACCCTGGGGGGAGTCCATGAGCAGTTCTTC

d_call: .
j_call: TRBJ1-6
clone_size: few
v_call: TRBV12-3/TRBV12-4
cdr3_aa: CASSSRHGVWSYNSPLHF
cdr3_nt: TGTGCCAGCAGCTCCCGCCACGGTGTATGGTCCTATAATTCACCCCTCCACTTT

d_call: .
j_call: TRBJ2-1
clone_size: once
v_call: TRBV11-1
cdr3_aa: CASRRGGSVNEQFF
cdr3_nt: TGTGCCAGCAGAAGGGGAGGTTCCGTCAATGAGCAGTTCTTC

d_call: TRBD1
j_call: TRBJ2-1
clone_size: few
v_call: TRBV7-6
cdr3_aa: CASSLEAGDSYNEQFF
cdr3_nt: TGTGCCAGCAGCTTAGAGGCCGGGGACAGCTACAATGAGCAGTTCTTC

d_call: .
j_call: TRBJ2-7
clone_size: few
v_call: TRBV5-4
cdr3_aa: CASSAKGKTDEQYF
cdr3_nt: TGTGCCAGCAGCGCCAAGGGTAAGACTGACGAGCAGTACTTC

d_call: .
j_call: TRBJ2-2
clone_size: .
v_call: TRBV6-2/TRBV6-3
cdr3_aa: CASSYWGPDTGELFF
cdr3_nt: TGTGCCAGCAGTTACTGGGGTCCGGACACCGGGGAGCTGTTTTTT

d_call: .
j_call: TRBJ2-7
clone_size: .
v_call: TRBV7-6
cdr3_aa: CASSSIGPYEQYF
cdr3_nt: TGTGCCAGCAGCTCGATCGGGCCCTACGAGCAGTACTTC

d_call: TRBD2
j_call: TRBJ2-5
clone_size: .
v_call: TRBV7-9
cdr3_aa: CASSQISERGEETQYF
cdr3_nt: TGTGCCAGCAGTCAAATCTCGGAGCGGGGGGAGGAGACCCAGTACTTC

d_call: .
j_call: TRBJ1-1
clone_size: .
v_call: TRBV7-2
cdr3_aa: CASSLGGGRLGSNTEAFF
cdr3_nt: TGTGCCAGCAGCCTAGGGGGGGGCAGGCTAGGATCGAACACTGAAGCTTTCTTT

d_call: TRBD2
j_call: TRBJ2-2
clone_size: .
v_call: TRBV2
cdr3_aa: CARTSGGPVNTGELFF
cdr3_nt: TGTGCCAGAACTAGCGGGGGCCCGGTGAACACCGGGGAGCTGTTTTTT